This passage covers 14 T cell receptor beta chains from one sample sequenced in a study of cytomegalovirus exposure and HLA in healthy donors. PCR involved 60 Vbeta and 13 Jbeta primers. Libraries were prepared by immunoSEQ multiplex PCR; TCRdb keeps only in-frame clonotypes and omits some of them. The table includes about 180,000 clones, about 86% detected once. Sequenced: PBMCs. These receptors originate from a woman younger than 45 in good health and CMV-seronegative.

The chain recombines TRBV7-3 with TRBJ2-1; weak D call: TRBD1 (7 bases). Germline V CDR1 and CDR2: SGHTA, FQGTGA. The germline V and J ends were trimmed by 1 base and 6 bases, with 16 bases remaining between them. The CDR3 length is 16 residues. CDR3 in DNA: TGTGCCAGCAGCTTAAAGGGGGCGGGGTTGAGCAATGAGCAGTTCTTC. This codes for CASSLKGAGLSNEQFF.

The J gene is TRBJ1-2, the V gene TRBV5-1; a possible D gene is TRBD1 (6 bases). The V gene's germline CDR1 is SGHRS and CDR2 YFSETQ. V lost 2 bases to trimming and J lost 1 base, with 9 bases between them. The CDR3 spans 14 residues. CDR3 sequence: CASSLTGSNYGYTF. The CDR3 nucleotides are TGCGCCAGCAGCTTAACAGGGAGTAACTATGGCTACACCTTC. Together with reference TRBV5-1 and TRBJ1-2, the CDR3 gives the full variable domain: KAGVTQTPRYLIKTRGQQVTLSCSPISGHRSVSWYQQTPGQGLQFLFEYFSETQRNKGNFPGRFSGRQFSNSRSEMNVSTLELGDSALYLCASSLTGSNYGYTFGSGTRLTVV.

The chain is built from TRBV11-2 and TRBJ2-1; 8 positions match TRBD2. The J segment lost 7 bases and the V segment lost 1 base, leaving 9 bases of the junction unmatched. There are 16 residues in the CDR3. CDR1 is SGHAT and CDR2 is FQNNGV in the germline V gene. CDR3 sequence reads: CASSLAGGPGSNEQFF. In DNA form, the CDR3 reads TGTGCCAGCAGCTTAGCGGGGGGGCCGGGGAGTAATGAGCAGTTCTTC.

This rearrangement joins TRBV28 to TRBJ2-3; 8 bases line up with TRBD2. J was trimmed by 3 bases and V by 3 bases; bases with no gene match: 14. The CDR3 contains 18 residues. CDR1 MDHEN and CDR2 SYDVKM come from the germline V gene. This chain's CDR3 is CASSFQRLGGGLTDTQYF. The CDR3 region has the DNA TGTGCCAGCAGTTTCCAGCGTCTCGGCGGGGGGCTAACAGATACGCAGTATTTT.

This clone came up once. V is TRBV4-3 and J is TRBJ2-2; TRBD2 is a possible D gene (6 bases). CDR3 length: 16 amino acids. CDR1 is LGHNA and CDR2 is YSLEER in the germline V gene. Between the trimmed V and J ends, which lost 0 bases and 8 bases, there was a span of 16 bases. DNA of the CDR3: TGCGCCAGCAGCCAAGACGCGGCTGGGGCGGGAGGGGAGCTGTTTTTT. Protein: CASSQDAAGAGGELFF.

This clone has just one count. This rearrangement joins TRBV11-2 to TRBJ2-7; 10 bases are shared with TRBD1. This CDR3 has 14 amino acids. Germline V gene lookup returns CDR1 SGHAT and CDR2 FQNNGV. Trimming took 5 bases from V and 2 from J; bases not matched to a gene: 3. The CDR3, as DNA: TGTGCCAGCAGCCGACAGGGGGCCACCTACGAGCAGTACTTC. This codes for CASSRQGATYEQYF.

The CDR3 DNA is TGTGCCAGCAGCCCAGAGGGGTTTGGGACAGGGAGGAATCAGCCCCAGCATTTT. It yields the protein CASSPEGFGTGRNQPQHF. The chain has TRBV7-9 and TRBJ1-5; the match to TRBD1 covers 9 bases. There are 18 residues in the CDR3. CDR1 is SEHNR and CDR2 is FQNEAQ in the germline V gene (reference sequence). Trimming cost V 5 bases and J 4 bases; bases outside gene matches: 15.

The CDR3 bases are TGCGCCAGCAGCCAAGAGTCAGGGCGGTACACTGAAGCTTTCTTT. It encodes CASSQESGRYTEAFF. The J gene is TRBJ1-1, the V gene TRBV4-3, with D maybe TRBD1 (5 bases). Deletions cut 0 bases from V and 3 bases from J, with 11 bases between. Germline assignment: CDR1 LGHNA and CDR2 YSLEER. The CDR3 totals 15 residues.

The chain combines TRBV7-2 with TRBJ2-7, with a tentative D call TRBD1 (5 bases). Germline V gives CDR1 SGHTA, CDR2 FQGNSA. Deletions cut 2 bases from V and 2 bases from J, with 10 bases between. This CDR3 is 14 amino acids long. The DNA for the CDR3 is TGTGCCAGCAGCTTAAAGGCCAGGGCCTACGAGCAGTACTTC. Protein product: CASSLKARAYEQYF.

CDR3 in amino acids: CASSLDVRRGGNTGELFF. CDR3 DNA: TGTGCCAGCAGCTTAGATGTTCGGCGGGGGGGCAACACCGGGGAGCTGTTTTTT. The chain carries TRBV11-2 and TRBJ2-2; 9 bases align to TRBD2. CDR1 and CDR2 from the germline V gene are SGHAT and FQNNGV. The V segment lost 0 bases and the J segment 2 bases; nucleotides outside the gene matches: 7. The CDR3 is 18 residues long.

This chain joins TRBV19 and TRBJ1-5; 11 nucleotides agree with TRBD1. Germline V lookup: CDR1 LNHDA, CDR2 SQIVND (reference sequence). The CDR3 runs 19 residues. The trim removed 0 bases at V and 2 bases at J, leaving 9 bases unmatched. CDR3 bases: TGTGCCAGTAGTATAGATGTGGGACAGGGGGATTATCGCAATCAGCCCCAGCATTTT. Its protein is CASSIDVGQGDYRNQPQHF.

The chain employs TRBV7-2 and TRBJ2-7; TRBD2 is a possible D gene (5 bases). The CDR3 extends over 12 amino acids. Germline values: CDR1 SGHTA, CDR2 FQGNSA. V shed 10 bases and J shed 0 bases, with 10 bases lying between them. CDR3 nucleotide sequence: TGTGCCACCCAAGGAGGCTCCTACGAGCAGTACTTC. Translated: CATQGGSYEQYF.

This sequence joins TRBV7-9 and TRBJ1-4, with 10 bases that match TRBD1. The V and J ends lost 5 bases and 7 bases, in that order; junction bases with no gene match: 10. The CDR3 length is 16 residues. Per germline, CDR1 SEHNR and CDR2 FQNEAQ (reference sequence). The CDR3 sequence: CASSPTSGTGAEKLFF. CDR3 DNA: TGTGCCAGCAGCCCAACCTCCGGGACAGGGGCTGAAAAACTGTTTTTT.

This chain joins TRBV27 and TRBJ1-2; D not resolved. The CDR3 consists of 15 residues. Trimming took 5 bases from V and 4 from J, leaving 17 bases between them. The germline gives CDR1 MNHEY, CDR2 SMNVEV (reference sequence). The CDR3 region has the DNA TGTGCCAGCAGTGCCATTGGAACAGCAGGCTATGGCTACACCTTC. This sequence encodes CASSAIGTAGYGYTF.